In its sample, the clone carrying this T cell receptor beta chain was seen a few times. Its antigen is undetermined. TCRdb ran MiXCR on the 5' RACE reads and lists one entry per CDR3 protein. The table lists some 130,000 distinct CDR3 sequences, about an eighth of them singletons. The data stem from a study of CD8 T cells in ankylosing spondylitis. Study-level findings and limits: Before this, some motif variants had been reported in reactive arthritis synovial fluid and blood. Significant enrichment of disease-linked clones was reportedly seen in matched ankylosing spondylitis synovial fluid.

Per germline, CDR1 SGHTA and CDR2 FQGNSA. V gave up 4 bases and J gave up 5 bases, with 10 bases separating them. The CDR3 is 13 amino acids. The receptor's source is a female donor with ankylosing spondylitis or in good health (not recorded which). The specimen sequenced was blood, either unsorted or a sorted T cell fraction (not recorded which). This chain connects TRBV7-2 to TRBJ2-3, with a weak D call TRBD1 (6 bases). Here the CDR3 reads CASSSGQRDTQYF. The DNA for the CDR3 is TGTGCCAGCAGCTCCGGACAGAGAGATACGCAGTATTTT.